Listed below are T cell receptor beta chains from one sample, sequenced in a study of blood T cells in healthy people across ages. TCRdb processed the 5' RACE reads anew with MiXCR; each CDR3 protein has one entry. The profile shows 750,000 to 1,000,000 distinct CDR3 sequences, about 27% of them singletons. The sample was also reused in another study, on T cells of mothers and their children.

The sequencing input was blood. The receptors shown here come from a woman aged 40 to 50 in good health. Each CDR3 is given with its conserved first and last residue. A D gene is named only where the DNA matches it firmly.

len: 13; v_gene: TRBV28; d_gene: -; CDR3aa: CASSSPLDAEAFF
len: 16; v_gene: TRBV6-6; d_gene: TRBD1; CDR3aa: CASSFSGTGDADTQYF
len: 11; v_gene: TRBV12-3/TRBV12-4; d_gene: -; CDR3aa: CASKGQEIQYF
len: 14; v_gene: TRBV3-1; d_gene: TRBD1; CDR3aa: CASSLRDRNSPLHF
len: 17; v_gene: TRBV27; d_gene: -; CDR3aa: CASSPSPRVAVAYEQYF
len: 13; v_gene: TRBV29-1; d_gene: -; CDR3aa: CSVLDSPLETQYF
len: 15; v_gene: TRBV9; d_gene: TRBD1; CDR3aa: CASSAGTAMNTEAFF
len: 15; v_gene: TRBV29-1; d_gene: -; CDR3aa: CSVDAISGGDYGYTF
len: 14; v_gene: TRBV7-3; d_gene: TRBD1; CDR3aa: CASSPSTGGHEQYF
len: 14; v_gene: TRBV20-1; d_gene: TRBD1; CDR3aa: CSARETGAGNTIYF
len: 16; v_gene: TRBV4-1; d_gene: TRBD2; CDR3aa: CASSQGSGGTLDEQYF
len: 14; v_gene: TRBV5-6; d_gene: -; CDR3aa: CASKADGTNEKLFF
len: 10; v_gene: TRBV6-4; d_gene: -; CDR3aa: CASSLEDQYF
len: 13; v_gene: TRBV29-1; d_gene: TRBD1; CDR3aa: CSVNPSGGGELFF
len: 14; v_gene: TRBV20-1; d_gene: -; CDR3aa: CSARVNPRGDTQYF
len: 15; v_gene: TRBV20-1; d_gene: -; CDR3aa: CSARRGTTLGNTIYF
len: 19; v_gene: TRBV15; d_gene: -; CDR3aa: CATSPGAGINWGMDYEQYF
len: 14; v_gene: TRBV5-1; d_gene: -; CDR3aa: CASSLKGQGEKLFF
len: 13; v_gene: TRBV27; d_gene: -; CDR3aa: CASSSGPFYEQYF